This T cell receptor (beta chain) comes out of a study of T cells in tumors after PD-1 blockade. Study as a whole: No patient had prior checkpoint blockade, systemic immunosuppression, or radiotherapy within 4 weeks. Each patient got pembrolizumab 200 mg every 3 weeks or cemiplimab 350 mg every 2 weeks.

CDR1 and CDR2 from the germline V gene are MNHNS and SASEGT. Between the trimmed V and J ends, which lost 1 base and 0 bases, there was a span of 8 bases. The length of the CDR3 is 15 residues. Some clones are missing from TCRdb's copy, which holds only in-frame ones; the method was immunoSEQ multiplex PCR. The sample shows about 33,000 clones, about 77% of them seen only once. The sample was PBMCs, taken before anti-PD-1 treatment. This chain connects TRBV6-1 to TRBJ2-3; D gene uncertain. The receptor comes from a human donor with basal cell carcinoma. The CDR3 DNA follows: TGTGCCAGCAGTGAAGGATGGGGTAGCACAGATACGCAGTATTTT. As protein: CASSEGWGSTDTQYF.